This T cell receptor beta chain was sequenced for a study of blood T cell repertoires in COVID-19. Study details: From the United States, Italy and Spain came samples of acute and convalescent COVID-19. PBMCs, B-cell-depleted T cells, or T cells provided the cDNA or gDNA that made up the material.

CDR3 length equals 20 residues. V was pared by 2 bases and J by 1 base, with 24 bases between. Germline-derived CDR1 and CDR2 are MNHEY and SVGEGT. In the original processing: Cell counts per sample came from amplifying reference gene primers. TCRdb's table, derived via immunoSEQ multiplex PCR, lists solely in-frame clones and lacks some. From that table come the V and J calls and clone size; the DNA was used to work out D and trimming. The sample lists fewer than 200,000 clones, about four fifths occurring once. Patients at the Seattle site were enrolled during active infection and followed longitudinally.

The receptor comes from a woman aged 55-69 years with COVID-19, enrolled during active disease. This chain connects TRBV6-2 or TRBV6-3 to TRBJ2-1; D is perhaps TRBD2 (5 bases). The sequencing sample was made of peripheral blood. CDR3 sequence (DNA): TGTGCCAGCAGTTACCACTCCCTTCGCCAGACTCGGGGATCCTACAATGAGCAGTTCTTC. Translated, it gives CASSYHSLRQTRGSYNEQFF.